Listed below are T cell receptor beta chains from one sample, sequenced in a study of early T cells in non-severe SARS-CoV-2 infection. TCRdb reanalysed the 5' RACE reads using MiXCR and keeps one entry per CDR3 protein. The data contain around 35,000 distinct CDR3 sequences, 5% to 6.5% of them singletons. The material sequenced was whole blood. The receptors originated from an adult who was a healthcare worker with PCR-confirmed SARS-CoV-2 infection or an uninfected control (not recorded which). The CDR3 runs from the conserved cysteine through the conserved F or W. D genes are given only for firm matches. Clone size is not always given. Where it is, it says once, few, many or a class for expanded clones.

J gene | CDR3 length | D gene | clone size | V gene | CDR3 DNA | CDR3 protein
TRBJ1-1 | 13 | - | many | TRBV29-1 | TGCAGCGTTACCGGGGGAGTGAACACTGAAGCTTTCTTT | CSVTGGVNTEAFF
TRBJ1-2 | 15 | TRBD1 | - | TRBV4-2 | TGTGCCAGCAGCCAAAGACAGGGATTGAGCTATGGCTACACCTTC | CASSQRQGLSYGYTF
TRBJ1-3 | 12 | - | few | TRBV29-1 | TGCAGCGTTGAAGAGCTAGGAAACACCATATATTTT | CSVEELGNTIYF
TRBJ2-7 | 14 | - | few | TRBV11-2 | TGTGCCAGCTCTAGCTTGGACAATTACTACGAGCAGTACTTC | CASSSLDNYYEQYF
TRBJ2-7 | 14 | - | few | TRBV5-4 | TGTGCCAGCAGCTTCGAGATAGAGTCCTACGAGCAGTACTTC | CASSFEIESYEQYF
TRBJ2-3 | 18 | TRBD2 | many | TRBV7-8 | TGTGCCAGCAGCTTAAGGGCCCTAGCGGGTCGGAGCACAGATACGCAGTATTTT | CASSLRALAGRSTDTQYF
TRBJ2-7 | 14 | TRBD1 | many | TRBV5-1 | TGCGCCAGCAGCTGGACAGACAGGGTCCGCGAGCAGTACTTC | CASSWTDRVREQYF
TRBJ2-2 | 15 | - | many | TRBV5-1 | TGCGCCAGCAGCCGGACTCAGATCAACACCGGGGAGCTGTTTTTT | CASSRTQINTGELFF
TRBJ2-7 | 14 | - | many | TRBV7-9 | TGTGCCAGCAGCCCGAGACAGGCAATCTACGAGCAGTACTTC | CASSPRQAIYEQYF
TRBJ2-7 | 15 | TRBD1 | many | TRBV6-5 | TGTGCCAGCAGTTACTCCGGGACAGCTAACTACGAGCAGTACTTC | CASSYSGTANYEQYF
TRBJ1-3 | 20 | - | many | TRBV28 | TGTGCCAGCAGTTTAGGCGGTCGGCAGGAGTTAATAGGAGGCGAAAACACCATATATTTT | CASSLGGRQELIGGENTIYF
TRBJ2-1 | 15 | TRBD2 | many | TRBV12-3/TRBV12-4 | TGTGCCAGCAGCAAAAGCGGGAGCTCCTACAATGAGCAGTTCTTC | CASSKSGSSYNEQFF
TRBJ2-5 | 14 | - | few | TRBV2 | TGTGCCAGCAGTGGGGCCTCGGGCGGGGAGACCCAGTACTTC | CASSGASGGETQYF
TRBJ1-6 | 14 | - | many | TRBV28 | TGTGCCAGCAGTCCCCAGGGCCTCCAATCACCCCTCCACTTT | CASSPQGLQSPLHF
TRBJ2-2 | 14 | - | few | TRBV14 | TGTGCCAGCAGCCAAGTGGACGAAACCGGGGAGCTGTTTTTT | CASSQVDETGELFF
TRBJ2-1 | 16 | TRBD2 | - | TRBV9 | TGTGCCAGCAGCGTAGAGGGGACTAGCTCCTACAATGAGCAGTTCTTC | CASSVEGTSSYNEQFF
TRBJ2-4 | 12 | - | many | TRBV29-1 | TGCAGCGTTGAAGAATCGGTGAACATTCAGTACTTC | CSVEESVNIQYF
TRBJ1-4 | 15 | - | many | TRBV19 | TGTGCCAGTAGTATAGGTCCAACTAACGAAGAAAAACTGTTTTTT | CASSIGPTNEEKLFF
TRBJ1-3 | 15 | TRBD1 | - | TRBV7-2 | TGTGCCAGCAGCTTGGGACAGAGCTCTGGAAACACCATATATTTT | CASSLGQSSGNTIYF
TRBJ2-3 | 15 | - | - | TRBV20-1 | TGCAGTGCCCCTGCGGTGGCGGGGCAATCCAATACGCAGTATTTT | CSAPAVAGQSNTQYF
TRBJ1-4 | 13 | - | few | TRBV18 | TGTGCCAGCTCACCGAAGACTAATGAAAAACTGTTTTTT | CASSPKTNEKLFF
TRBJ2-3 | 10 | - | many | TRBV29-1 | TGCAGCCTGTTATCAGATACGCAGTATTTT | CSLLSDTQYF
TRBJ2-5 | 14 | TRBD2 | - | TRBV28 | TGTGCCAGCGAAAGGACTAGCGGCACGAAGACCCAGTACTTC | CASERTSGTKTQYF
TRBJ2-1 | 16 | TRBD2 | many | TRBV20-1 | TGCAGTGCTAGAGCTAGCGGGAGGGCCGGGTTCGCTGAGCAGTTCTTC | CSARASGRAGFAEQFF
TRBJ2-2 | 14 | TRBD1 | many | TRBV5-5 | TGTGCCAGCAGCTTGGGACAGGGCACCGGGGAGCTGTTTTTT | CASSLGQGTGELFF
TRBJ1-2 | 14 | - | many | TRBV12-3/TRBV12-4 | TGTGCCAGCAGCAGACCCCTGCAGGACTATGGCTACACCTTC | CASSRPLQDYGYTF
TRBJ2-7 | 15 | TRBD2 | many | TRBV9 | TGTGCCAGCAGCGTATCGGCTAGCGGGACCTACGAGCAGTACTTC | CASSVSASGTYEQYF
TRBJ2-3 | 17 | TRBD2 | many | TRBV12-3/TRBV12-4 | TGTGCCAGCAGTTCGTGGGGTAGCGGGACATTCCCAGATACGCAGTATTTT | CASSSWGSGTFPDTQYF
TRBJ1-1 | 15 | TRBD1 | many | TRBV7-6 | TGTGCCAGCAGTCCAAAGCAGGGGGTGTACACTGAAGCTTTCTTT | CASSPKQGVYTEAFF
TRBJ2-3 | 15 | - | few | TRBV7-3 | TGTGCCAGCAGCTCCGATCTGGGGGGTACAGATACGCAGTATTTT | CASSSDLGGTDTQYF
TRBJ2-2 | 14 | - | many | TRBV3-1 | TGTGCCAGCAGCCAAGAGCCGAACACCGGGGAGCTGTTTTTT | CASSQEPNTGELFF
TRBJ1-2 | 11 | - | many | TRBV29-1 | TGCAGCGTTGCCGGGAGCCGCGGCTACACCTTC | CSVAGSRGYTF
TRBJ2-1 | 20 | - | medium-sized | TRBV11-3 | TGTGCCAGCAGCTTAGCTCAGACCCAGATCGGGGCCAGCTCCTACAATGAGCAGTTCTTC | CASSLAQTQIGASSYNEQFF
TRBJ2-7 | 14 | - | many | TRBV13 | TGTGCCAGCAGCGGGGGACTGGAATCCTACGAGCAGTACTTC | CASSGGLESYEQYF
TRBJ2-3 | 14 | TRBD2 | - | TRBV29-1 | TGCAGCGTTCTTAGACTAGCGGTCACAGATACGCAGTATTTT | CSVLRLAVTDTQYF
TRBJ1-6 | 17 | - | few | TRBV28 | TGTGCCAGCAGCCCTACCCGGGGAGGTGCCTATAATTCACCCCTCCACTTT | CASSPTRGGAYNSPLHF
TRBJ1-2 | 14 | - | many | TRBV20-1 | TGCAGTGCTAGTGCGCAAAAAGGTTACTATGGCTACACCTTC | CSASAQKGYYGYTF
TRBJ2-1 | 18 | TRBD2 | many | TRBV6-1 | TGTGCCAGCAGTGAAGTCGGGGGAGGGCCGGGGATCTACAATGAGCAGTTCTTC | CASSEVGGGPGIYNEQFF
TRBJ2-1 | 15 | - | many | TRBV27 | TGTGCCAGCAGTTTATCGTGGCTAGGCATTAATGAGCAGTTCTTC | CASSLSWLGINEQFF
TRBJ2-1 | 17 | TRBD2 | many | TRBV20-1 | TGCAGTGCTAGACACTCGACGGGAGGCAGCTCCTACAATGAGCAGTTCTTC | CSARHSTGGSSYNEQFF
TRBJ2-1 | 16 | TRBD1 | - | TRBV27 | TGTGCCAGCAGTTTATTGGGACAGGGTACGTCCGATGAGCAGTTCTTC | CASSLLGQGTSDEQFF
TRBJ2-7 | 19 | TRBD1 | - | TRBV20-1 | TGCAGTGCTAGAGATTTAAGATCCGTCCCCCGGGACAGCTCCTACGAGCAGTACTTC | CSARDLRSVPRDSSYEQYF
TRBJ2-1 | 14 | - | few | TRBV29-1 | TGCAGCGTTGGTGGGAGGATCAGATACAATGAGCAGTTCTTC | CSVGGRIRYNEQFF
TRBJ1-2 | 14 | - | many | TRBV7-2 | TGTGCCAGCAGCCCGACAGGATCTAACTATGGCTACACCTTC | CASSPTGSNYGYTF
TRBJ2-7 | 15 | TRBD2 | many | TRBV7-9 | TGTGCCAGCAGCTTAGTTGCGGGAGGGCCGCGCGAGCAGTACTTC | CASSLVAGGPREQYF
TRBJ2-7 | 16 | - | few | TRBV27 | TGTGCCAGCCGTAACCCCTCGGTGGGCAGAAAAGTCGAGCAGTACTTC | CASRNPSVGRKVEQYF
TRBJ2-2 | 16 | TRBD1 | few | TRBV11-2 | TGTGCCAGCAGCTTAGCACCCAGGGGGAAACAAGGGGAGCTGTTTTTT | CASSLAPRGKQGELFF
TRBJ2-1 | 16 | - | many | TRBV7-3 | TGTGCCAGCAGCTTAAATCCGAGTTCGTCGGAGAATGAGCAGTTCTTC | CASSLNPSSSENEQFF
TRBJ2-3 | 13 | - | many | TRBV12-3/TRBV12-4 | TGTGCCAGCAGTTATCACCTTGGAGATACGCAGTATTTT | CASSYHLGDTQYF
TRBJ2-4 | 21 | TRBD2 | - | TRBV12-3/TRBV12-4 | TGTGCCAGCAGGGGGAGAACCGGGACTAGCGGGACGTGGGCGACCAAAAACATTCAGTACTTC | CASRGRTGTSGTWATKNIQYF
TRBJ2-3 | 13 | - | many | TRBV5-1 | TGCGCCAGCAGCTCCACGGCGGGAGATACGCAGTATTTT | CASSSTAGDTQYF
TRBJ2-1 | 16 | TRBD1 | many | TRBV5-5 | TGTGCCAGCAGCCCCCAGGACAGGGGGTCCTACAATGAGCAGTTCTTC | CASSPQDRGSYNEQFF
TRBJ2-1 | 19 | TRBD2 | - | TRBV7-6 | TGTGCCAGCAGCCCCACCCCGGGACTAGCGGGAGGGACGGGCGATGAGCAGTTCTTC | CASSPTPGLAGGTGDEQFF